The sequence of this T cell receptor beta chain was determined in a study of T-cell memory formation after mild COVID-19. One entry per CDR3 protein results from TCRdb running MiXCR on the 5' RACE reads. The sample yields more than 300,000 distinct CDR3 sequences, roughly an eighth seen once. Germline trimming cut 1 base from V and 5 bases from J; bases unmatched to any gene: 4. Germline CDR1 and CDR2: LGHNA and YSLEER. The CDR3 sequence is 15 residues long. This clonotype was counted a few times. The sample consisted of PBMCs or a T cell subset sorted from them (not recorded which). The sequence was obtained from a man in his late teens or twenties who had mild COVID-19 (a few samples of this study predate the infection). Cell type and time point are not known. The chain carries TRBV4-3 and TRBJ1-2; 10 bases fit TRBD1. The CDR3 spells CASSQGGTGAYGYTF. CDR3 bases: TGCGCCAGCAGCCAAGGGGGGACAGGGGCGTATGGCTACACCTTC.